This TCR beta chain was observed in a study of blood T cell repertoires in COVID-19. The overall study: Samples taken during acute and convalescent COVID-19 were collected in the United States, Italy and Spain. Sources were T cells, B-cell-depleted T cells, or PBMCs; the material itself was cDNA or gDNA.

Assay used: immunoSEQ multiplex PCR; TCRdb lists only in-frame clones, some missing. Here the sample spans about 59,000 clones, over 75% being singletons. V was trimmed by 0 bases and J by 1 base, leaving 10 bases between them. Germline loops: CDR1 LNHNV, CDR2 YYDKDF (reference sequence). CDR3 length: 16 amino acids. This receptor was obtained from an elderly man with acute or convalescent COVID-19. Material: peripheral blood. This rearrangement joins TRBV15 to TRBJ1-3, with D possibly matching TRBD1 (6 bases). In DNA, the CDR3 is TGTGCCACCAGCAGAGAGGACAGACCTTCTGGAAACACCATATATTTT. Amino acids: CATSREDRPSGNTIYF.